The 27 T cell receptor beta chains presented below share a single source sample, sequenced in a study of CD8 T cells in Susac syndrome. Reverse transcription of 0.5 to 1 ug RNA was performed with random hexamers. TCRdb reprocessed the immunoSEQ multiplex PCR reads with MiXCR, giving one entry per CDR3 protein. This table has about 120,000 distinct CDR3 sequences, roughly 90% appearing once. The source material was CD8+ T cells from PBMCs. These receptors were taken from a human donor in good health.

This clonotype was observed once. The chain carries TRBV9 and TRBJ2-1; 12 bases align to TRBD2. CDR1 is SGDLS, CDR2 YYNGEE, per germline. The junction had 5 bases not matched to a gene; V was cut back by 2 bases and J by 8 bases. The CDR3 sequence is 15 residues long. DNA of the CDR3: TGTGCCAGCAGCGTCTCTAGCGGGAGGGGCGATGAGCAGTTCTTC. Its protein is CASSVSSGRGDEQFF.

This chain links TRBV30 with TRBJ2-1; possible D gene TRBD2, 5 bases. Trimming took 4 bases from V and 4 from J, leaving 14 bases between them. Per the germline V gene, CDR1 is GTSNPN and CDR2 is SVGIG (reference sequence). The CDR3 covers 14 residues. CDR3 protein: CAWIFSGIYNEQFF. As DNA, the CDR3 is TGTGCCTGGATTTTCAGCGGAATTTACAATGAGCAGTTCTTC.

The V gene is TRBV7-9, the J gene TRBJ1-1; TRBD1 is a possible D gene (5 bases). The germline CDR1 and CDR2 sequences are SEHNR and FQNEAQ (reference sequence). The CDR3 has 13 amino acids. V was trimmed by 8 bases and J by 1 base, leaving 11 bases between them. The CDR3 reads CASGATTNTEAFF. Written as DNA, the CDR3 is TGTGCCAGCGGGGCGACGACGAACACTGAAGCTTTCTTT.

J is TRBJ2-1 and V is TRBV20-1; TRBD2 aligns across 12 bases. CDR3 size: 11 residues. Germline V gives CDR1 DFQATT, CDR2 SNEGSKA (reference sequence). J lost 15 bases, V lost 5 bases, and 5 bases had no gene match. The CDR3 coding sequence is TGCAGTGCTGATCCTAGCGGGAGGGCGTTCTTC. This encodes CSADPSGRAFF.

In DNA form, the CDR3 reads TGTGCCAGCAGCCCCATGGCGGGGGGGCAAGGCAATGAGCAGTTCTTC. Translation: CASSPMAGGQGNEQFF. The chain recombines TRBV9 with TRBJ2-1; 9 bases agree with TRBD2. CDR3 length: 16 amino acids. In germline, CDR1 is SGDLS, CDR2 YYNGEE. V was clipped by 4 bases and J by 6 bases; unmatched bases: 11.

The chain recombines TRBV4-1 with TRBJ1-1; 7 bases are shared with TRBD1. The CDR3 is 15 residues long. With 5 bases clipped from V and 8 bases from J, the junction kept 14 bases outside the gene matches. Per germline, CDR1 MGHRA and CDR2 YSYEKL. CDR3 sequence (DNA): TGCGCCAGCAGCTACGTTCAGGGGGACCCTGCCGAAGCTTTCTTT. Translating gives CASSYVQGDPAEAFF.

The gene calls are TRBV3-1 and TRBJ2-1; 10 bases are shared with TRBD2. Germline assignment: CDR1 LGHDT and CDR2 YNNKEL (reference sequence). J was trimmed by 13 bases and V by 6 bases; bases with no gene match: 3. CDR3 length: 11 residues. Here the CDR3 reads CASRASGSQFF. DNA for the CDR3: TGTGCCAGCAGGGCTAGCGGGAGTCAGTTCTTC.

The rearrangement joins TRBV19 to TRBJ2-1; the D gene is possibly TRBD2 (6 bases). The germline CDR1 and CDR2 sequences are LNHDA and SQIVND (reference sequence). Trimming cost V 3 bases and J 7 bases, with 22 bases left between them. This CDR3 has 17 amino acids. The CDR3 sequence is CASSIESPGVSQNEQFF. The CDR3 DNA sequence: TGTGCCAGTAGTATCGAAAGTCCGGGAGTCTCGCAAAATGAGCAGTTCTTC. The full variable domain, completed using reference TRBV19 and TRBJ2-1, is DGGITQSPKYLFRKEGQNVTLSCEQNLNHDAMYWYRQDPGQGLRLIYYSQIVNDFQKGDIAEGYSVSREKKESFPLTVTSAQKNPTAFYLCASSIESPGVSQNEQFFGPGTRLTVL.

The rearrangement links TRBV10-3 to TRBJ2-7, with a tentative D call TRBD1 (5 bases). The CDR3 is made up of 16 amino acids. V was pared by 6 bases and J by 2 bases, with 20 bases between. Germline V gene lookup returns CDR1 ENHRY and CDR2 SYGVKD. For the CDR3, the DNA is TGTGCCATCAGCGAAGCCAGGGTGTTGAAACCCTACGAGCAGTACTTC. Translation gives CAISEARVLKPYEQYF.

V and J are TRBV30 and TRBJ2-1; either TRBD1 or TRBD2 may fit D (5 bases each). With 5 bases removed from V and 6 bases from J, the gap between germline ends came to 11 bases. There are 12 residues in the CDR3. Looked up from germline, CDR1 is GTSNPN and CDR2 is SVGIG (reference sequence). CDR3 bases: TGTGCCTGGGGGACGGCGGCCAATGAGCAGTTCTTC. This codes for CAWGTAANEQFF. Full variable domain (remainder filled in from reference TRBV30 and TRBJ2-1): SQTIHQWPATLVQPVGSPLSLECTVEGTSNPNLYWYRQAAGRGLQLLFYSVGIGQISSEVPQNLSASRPQDRQFILSSKKLLLSDSGFYLCAWGTAANEQFFGPGTRLTVL.

This chain joins TRBV20-1 and TRBJ2-3; 7 nucleotides align to TRBD2. The CDR3 is 12 amino acids. V was clipped by 6 bases and J by 1 base; unmatched bases: 1. CDR1 and CDR2 from the germline V gene are DFQATT and SNEGSKA (reference sequence). As DNA, the CDR3 is TGCAGTGCGCTAGCGGGCACAGATACGCAGTATTTT. Translating it yields CSALAGTDTQYF.

J is TRBJ2-7 and V is TRBV7-8; the match to TRBD1 covers 10 bases. Per germline, CDR1 SGHVS and CDR2 FQNEAQ. The CDR3 spans 15 residues. With 5 bases clipped from V and 4 bases from J, the junction kept 8 bases outside the gene matches. The CDR3 DNA sequence: TGTGCCAGCAGCCGCAGTAGGGACAGGGGTTACGAGCAGTACTTC. Amino acid sequence: CASSRSRDRGYEQYF.

The J gene is TRBJ1-2, the V gene TRBV11-2; unclear D gene. Trimming removed 0 bases at V and 4 bases at J, with 12 bases between. Germline V gene sequence: CDR1 SGHAT, CDR2 FQNNGV. The CDR3 loop spans 15 amino acids. The DNA for the CDR3 is TGTGCCAGCAGCTTAGATTTAAGTCCCAGCTATGGCTACACCTTC. The encoded protein is CASSLDLSPSYGYTF.

The sample holds a few counts of this clonotype. The chain joins TRBV3-1 to TRBJ2-3; perhaps TRBD2 as D (6 bases). V was shortened by 0 bases and J by 2 bases, with 18 bases between the two germline ends. Germline V gene sequence: CDR1 LGHDT, CDR2 YNNKEL (reference sequence). CDR3 size: 18 residues. CDR3 sequence reads: CASSQDLRSAGNTDTQYF. The CDR3 coding sequence is TGTGCCAGCAGCCAAGACCTCAGGAGCGCGGGAAACACAGATACGCAGTATTTT.

This clonotype was picked up a small number of times. This chain connects TRBV12-3 or TRBV12-4 to TRBJ1-1; tentative D call: TRBD1 (5 bases). V was trimmed by 3 bases and J by 5 bases, leaving 7 bases between them. The CDR3 loop spans 12 amino acids. The CDR3 loop is CASSLGDTEAFF. CDR3 nucleotides: TGTGCCAGCAGTTTGGGGGATACTGAAGCTTTCTTT.

The rearrangement joins TRBV7-8 to TRBJ2-1; D could derive from TRBD1 or TRBD2 (5 bases each). Germline CDR1 and CDR2: SGHVS and FQNEAQ. The CDR3 length is 13 residues. V was trimmed by 1 base and J by 8 bases, leaving 9 bases between them. The CDR3 bases are TGTGCCAGCAGCTTAGACAGAGGGGATGAGCAGTTCTTC. It translates to CASSLDRGDEQFF.

This rearrangement joins TRBV7-9 to TRBJ2-1; D may be TRBD2 (6 bases). The V gene lost 5 bases and the J gene lost 7 bases, with 18 bases spanning the gap. The germline V gene encodes CDR1 SEHNR and CDR2 FQNEAQ (reference sequence). This CDR3 spans 15 amino acids. CDR3 protein: CASSTSSGTRNEQFF. Written as DNA, the CDR3 is TGTGCCAGCAGCACTTCTTCCGGGACTCGGAATGAGCAGTTCTTC.

The chain has TRBV27 and TRBJ1-5, with a possible D match to TRBD1 (6 bases). Trimming pared 5 bases from V and 6 bases from J, leaving 20 bases between. Germline-derived CDR1 and CDR2 are MNHEY and SMNVEV (reference sequence). The CDR3 is made up of 16 amino acids. CDR3 bases: TGTGCCAGCAGTGACAAACAAAATACAGGGTTTCAGCCCCAGCATTTT. Translation: CASSDKQNTGFQPQHF.

As to this clonotype: One end of the junction varies from germline; a read error may be responsible. The rearrangement uses TRBV5-1 and TRBJ2-7, with TRBD1 matching 7 bases. The CDR3 has 13 residues. Germline CDR1 and CDR2: SGHRS and YFSETQ. The CDR3 sequence is CTSSRDRDSEQYF. The DNA of the CDR3 is TGCACCAGCAGCCGCGACAGGGATAGCGAGCAGTACTTC.

This rearrangement joins TRBV29-1 to TRBJ2-2; TRBD1 aligns across 12 bases. The V gene's germline CDR1 is SQVTM and CDR2 ANQGSEA. The CDR3 sequence is 14 residues long. Trimming at V came to 5 bases and at J to 7 bases, leaving 5 bases not matched to a gene. The CDR3 loop is CSVQGQGADGELFF. The DNA for the CDR3 is TGCAGCGTTCAGGGACAGGGGGCCGACGGGGAGCTGTTTTTT.

The rearrangement links TRBV20-1 to TRBJ2-7, with TRBD2 matching over 14 bases. CDR1 is DFQATT and CDR2 is SNEGSKA in the germline V gene (reference sequence). CDR3 size: 15 residues. V lost 3 bases, J lost 7 bases, and 8 bases stayed unmatched. The CDR3 region has the DNA TGCAGTGCTAGTCGACTAGCGGGAGGGCCCGGGGAGCAGTACTTC. It is translated as CSASRLAGGPGEQYF.

The chain joins TRBV7-2 to TRBJ2-7; D might be TRBD1 (6 bases). Trimming shortened V by 5 bases and J by 3 bases, and 17 bases separated the two germline ends. Germline V lookup: CDR1 SGHTA, CDR2 FQGNSA. CDR3 length equals 15 residues. Written as DNA, the CDR3 is TGTGCCAGCAGCCATGATGCCACAGGGTTCTACGAGCAGTACTTC. This gives the protein CASSHDATGFYEQYF. The entire variable domain, with the rest obtained from reference TRBV7-2 and TRBJ2-7, is as follows: GAGVSQSPSNKVTEKGKDVELRCDPISGHTALYWYRQSLGQGLEFLIYFQGNSAPDKSGLPSDRFSAERTGGSVSTLTIQRTQQEDSAVYLCASSHDATGFYEQYFGPGTRLTVT.

This clonotype was counted once. This chain connects TRBV20-1 to TRBJ2-3; D is unclear. The CDR3 covers 15 residues. V was clipped by 5 bases and J by 0 bases, with 15 bases between them. The germline V gene has CDR1 DFQATT and CDR2 SNEGSKA (reference sequence). CDR3 sequence (DNA): TGCAGTGCTTGGTGGCGTATCGGAAGCACAGATACGCAGTATTTT. Its translation is CSAWWRIGSTDTQYF.

The CDR3 DNA is TGCGCCAGCAGCTTGACCGCGGAGGAAAAACTGTTTTTT. It is translated as CASSLTAEEKLFF. The V gene is TRBV5-1, the J gene TRBJ1-4; D is undetermined. With 1 base removed from V and 8 bases from J, the gap between germline ends came to 9 bases. CDR1 is SGHRS, CDR2 YFSETQ, per germline. This CDR3 contains 13 residues.

The chain combines TRBV5-1 with TRBJ2-5; 7 bases line up with TRBD1. This CDR3 is 13 amino acids long. CDR1 is SGHRS, CDR2 YFSETQ, per germline. With 5 bases clipped from V and 4 bases from J, the junction kept 5 bases outside the gene matches. The CDR3 is CASRPTGRETQYF. The CDR3 coding sequence is TGCGCCAGCAGACCGACAGGGAGAGAGACCCAGTACTTC.

The rearrangement uses TRBV29-1 and TRBJ2-7; D call uncertain. V was shortened by 1 base and J by 5 bases, with 12 bases between the two germline ends. The CDR3 contains 13 residues. In germline, CDR1 is SQVTM, CDR2 ANQGSEA. CDR3 DNA sequence: TGCAGCGTTGAAGCATGGGGTGGTAACGAGCAGTACTTC. Protein: CSVEAWGGNEQYF.

This chain joins TRBV7-2 and TRBJ2-1; 7 bases line up with TRBD1. The trim removed 6 bases at V and 1 base at J, leaving 6 bases unmatched. The CDR3 has 15 amino acids. Germline values: CDR1 SGHTA, CDR2 FQGNSA. The CDR3 sequence: CASRPDRASYNEQFF. The CDR3 coding sequence is TGTGCCAGCAGGCCCGACAGGGCGTCCTACAATGAGCAGTTCTTC.